A selection of T cell receptor beta chains follows, all from one sample in a study of Ad26.COV2.S vaccination and SARS-CoV-2 variants. Measured with immunoSEQ multiplex PCR; TCRdb has only the in-frame clones, and not every one. The table records about 350,000 clones, around 88% of them present only once. The sample was peripheral blood, taken in a trial of Ad26.COV2.S vaccine versus placebo. Every receptor here comes from a person aged 18-60 years who received the Ad26.COV2.S COVID-19 vaccine or a placebo. The CDR3 runs from the conserved cysteine through the conserved F or W. D genes are given only for firm matches. Expanded clones get a size class; other rows say once, few or many, or leave the size out.

j_call: TRBJ2-7; d_call: TRBD2; v_call: TRBV7-2; clone_size: -; cdr3_aa: CASSASGGGTYEQYF; cdr3_nt: TGTGCCAGCAGCGCGAGCGGGGGGGGTACCTACGAGCAGTACTTC
j_call: TRBJ1-2; d_call: TRBD1; v_call: TRBV7-2; clone_size: once; cdr3_aa: CASSRFGTGRSYGYTF; cdr3_nt: TGTGCCAGCAGCCGGTTCGGGACAGGGCGGTCCTATGGCTACACCTTC
j_call: TRBJ2-7; d_call: -; v_call: TRBV27; clone_size: few; cdr3_aa: CASSLSGNEQYF; cdr3_nt: TGTGCCAGCAGTTTGAGTGGGAACGAGCAGTACTTC
j_call: TRBJ2-1; d_call: TRBD1; v_call: TRBV5-4; clone_size: once; cdr3_aa: CASSLGSRGEQFF; cdr3_nt: TGTGCCAGCAGCTTGGGGTCCAGGGGGGAGCAGTTCTTC
j_call: TRBJ2-7; d_call: -; v_call: TRBV25-1; clone_size: -; cdr3_aa: CASSVDTAYYEQYF; cdr3_nt: TGTGCCAGCAGTGTTGACACAGCATACTACGAGCAGTACTTC
j_call: TRBJ1-6; d_call: TRBD1; v_call: TRBV9; clone_size: few; cdr3_aa: CASSVGVGGSSPLHF; cdr3_nt: TGTGCCAGCAGCGTGGGGGTAGGGGGCAGTTCACCCCTCCACTTT
j_call: TRBJ2-1; d_call: TRBD1; v_call: TRBV6-5; clone_size: -; cdr3_aa: CASILGQGSYNEQFF; cdr3_nt: TGTGCCAGCATCTTGGGACAGGGGTCGTACAATGAGCAGTTCTTC
j_call: TRBJ1-1; d_call: -; v_call: TRBV19; clone_size: -; cdr3_aa: CASSISAGASTEAFF; cdr3_nt: TGTGCCAGTAGTATATCGGCGGGGGCGAGCACTGAAGCTTTCTTT
j_call: TRBJ2-5; d_call: -; v_call: TRBV5-6; clone_size: -; cdr3_aa: CASSLTRDQETQYF; cdr3_nt: TGTGCCAGCAGCTTAACCAGGGACCAAGAGACCCAGTACTTC
j_call: TRBJ2-2; d_call: -; v_call: TRBV11-2; clone_size: -; cdr3_aa: CASSLAGGELFF; cdr3_nt: TGTGCCAGCAGCTTAGCTGGGGGGGAGCTGTTTTTT
j_call: TRBJ1-4; d_call: -; v_call: TRBV28; clone_size: once; cdr3_aa: CASKGQGSEKLFF; cdr3_nt: TGTGCCAGCAAGGGGCAGGGGAGTGAAAAACTGTTTTTT
j_call: TRBJ1-5; d_call: -; v_call: TRBV6-5; clone_size: few; cdr3_aa: CASSQARLGNQPQHF; cdr3_nt: TGTGCCAGCTCCCAAGCGAGGCTGGGCAATCAGCCCCAGCATTTT
j_call: TRBJ2-3; d_call: -; v_call: TRBV11-1; clone_size: few; cdr3_aa: CASSPGTVSLTDTQYF; cdr3_nt: TGTGCCAGCAGCCCGGGGACTGTTTCTCTCACAGATACGCAGTATTTT
j_call: TRBJ2-1; d_call: TRBD2; v_call: TRBV7-2; clone_size: -; cdr3_aa: CASSTHLAGGYNEQFF; cdr3_nt: TGTGCCAGCAGCACCCACTTAGCGGGAGGCTACAATGAGCAGTTCTTC
j_call: TRBJ1-2; d_call: -; v_call: TRBV19; clone_size: -; cdr3_aa: CASRVDAATYGYTF; cdr3_nt: TGTGCCAGCAGGGTCGACGCAGCGACGTATGGCTACACCTTC
j_call: TRBJ1-2; d_call: TRBD1; v_call: TRBV18; clone_size: -; cdr3_aa: CASSPEGAYGYTF; cdr3_nt: TGTGCCAGCTCACCTGAGGGGGCCTATGGCTACACCTTC
j_call: TRBJ2-7; d_call: TRBD2; v_call: TRBV30; clone_size: once; cdr3_aa: CAWSTYQGLAETYEQYF; cdr3_nt: TGTGCCTGGAGTACCTACCAGGGACTAGCGGAAACCTACGAGCAGTACTTC
j_call: TRBJ1-2; d_call: -; v_call: TRBV28; clone_size: few; cdr3_aa: CASSSGQNYGYTF; cdr3_nt: TGTGCCAGCAGTTCAGGACAGAACTATGGCTACACCTTC
j_call: TRBJ1-4; d_call: TRBD1; v_call: TRBV7-2; clone_size: -; cdr3_aa: CASNRGSNEKLFF; cdr3_nt: TGTGCCAGCAACAGGGGGTCAAATGAAAAACTGTTTTTT
j_call: TRBJ1-4; d_call: TRBD1; v_call: TRBV7-7; clone_size: -; cdr3_aa: CASSLEFRGLQEKLFF; cdr3_nt: TGTGCCAGCAGCTTAGAATTCAGGGGGCTGCAGGAAAAACTGTTTTTT
j_call: TRBJ2-3; d_call: -; v_call: TRBV6-4; clone_size: -; cdr3_aa: CASSVTDPTQYF; cdr3_nt: TGTGCCAGCAGTGTCACGGACCCTACGCAGTATTTT
j_call: TRBJ1-5; d_call: -; v_call: TRBV28; clone_size: few; cdr3_aa: CASSLFQVPQHF; cdr3_nt: TGTGCCAGCAGTTTGTTCCAAGTGCCCCAGCATTTT
j_call: TRBJ1-1; d_call: -; v_call: TRBV11-2; clone_size: -; cdr3_aa: CASSHRAQTPNTEAFF; cdr3_nt: TGTGCCAGCAGCCACCGGGCCCAGACCCCGAACACTGAAGCTTTCTTT
j_call: TRBJ2-3; d_call: TRBD2; v_call: TRBV7-3; clone_size: -; cdr3_aa: CASSITSGRTDTQYF; cdr3_nt: TGTGCCAGCAGCATCACTAGCGGCCGCACAGATACGCAGTATTTT
j_call: TRBJ1-5; d_call: -; v_call: TRBV27; clone_size: -; cdr3_aa: CASRPNRDDQPQHF; cdr3_nt: TGTGCCAGCAGGCCTAACAGAGATGATCAGCCCCAGCATTTT
j_call: TRBJ2-1; d_call: TRBD2; v_call: TRBV24-1; clone_size: -; cdr3_aa: CAISLAGANEQFF; cdr3_nt: TGTGCCATCAGCCTAGCGGGAGCCAATGAGCAGTTCTTC
j_call: TRBJ1-6; d_call: -; v_call: TRBV6-2/TRBV6-3; clone_size: -; cdr3_aa: CASSYTAGDNSPLHF; cdr3_nt: TGTGCCAGCAGTTACACGGCAGGGGATAATTCACCCCTCCACTTT
j_call: TRBJ1-5; d_call: -; v_call: TRBV7-9; clone_size: few; cdr3_aa: CASSPDRSNQPQHF; cdr3_nt: TGTGCCAGCAGCCCCGACAGAAGCAATCAGCCCCAGCATTTT
j_call: TRBJ2-7; d_call: TRBD1; v_call: TRBV28; clone_size: -; cdr3_aa: CASLGQALSYEQYF; cdr3_nt: TGTGCCAGCCTGGGACAGGCATTATCCTACGAGCAGTACTTC
j_call: TRBJ2-7; d_call: TRBD2; v_call: TRBV28; clone_size: -; cdr3_aa: CAILGAGAYEQYF; cdr3_nt: TGTGCCATCTTAGGGGCGGGAGCCTACGAGCAGTACTTC
j_call: TRBJ1-3; d_call: -; v_call: TRBV6-5; clone_size: -; cdr3_aa: CASSYSTGPGNTIYF; cdr3_nt: TGTGCCAGCAGTTACTCCACAGGGCCGGGAAACACCATATATTTT
j_call: TRBJ2-3; d_call: -; v_call: TRBV24-1; clone_size: -; cdr3_aa: CATGTLTDTQYF; cdr3_nt: TGTGCCACGGGGACCCTCACAGATACGCAGTATTTT
j_call: TRBJ2-5; d_call: -; v_call: TRBV7-2; clone_size: -; cdr3_aa: CASSLALGGAETQYF; cdr3_nt: TGTGCCAGCAGCTTAGCGCTTGGGGGAGCAGAGACCCAGTACTTC
j_call: TRBJ1-2; d_call: -; v_call: TRBV9; clone_size: -; cdr3_aa: CASIGSWGYTF; cdr3_nt: TGTGCCAGCATAGGGTCCTGGGGCTACACCTTC
j_call: TRBJ1-2; d_call: TRBD1; v_call: TRBV7-8; clone_size: -; cdr3_aa: CASSSTGGNGYTF; cdr3_nt: TGTGCCAGCAGCTCCACAGGGGGCAATGGCTACACCTTC
j_call: TRBJ2-5; d_call: -; v_call: TRBV7-9; clone_size: -; cdr3_aa: CASSQDSGQETQYF; cdr3_nt: TGTGCCAGCAGCCAGGACAGCGGACAAGAGACCCAGTACTTC
j_call: TRBJ2-1; d_call: TRBD2; v_call: TRBV19; clone_size: -; cdr3_aa: CASSIYREVQFF; cdr3_nt: TGTGCCAGTAGTATTTACCGGGAGGTTCAGTTCTTC
j_call: TRBJ1-1; d_call: -; v_call: TRBV4-1; clone_size: -; cdr3_aa: CASSEQVSYTEAFF; cdr3_nt: TGCGCCAGCAGCGAGCAGGTCTCTTACACTGAAGCTTTCTTT
j_call: TRBJ2-5; d_call: -; v_call: TRBV11-1; clone_size: -; cdr3_aa: CASSLGETQYF; cdr3_nt: TGTGCCAGCAGCTTAGGAGAGACCCAGTACTTC
j_call: TRBJ2-1; d_call: -; v_call: TRBV28; clone_size: -; cdr3_aa: CASRAGVPGYNEQFF; cdr3_nt: TGTGCCAGCAGAGCCGGAGTCCCCGGATACAATGAGCAGTTCTTC